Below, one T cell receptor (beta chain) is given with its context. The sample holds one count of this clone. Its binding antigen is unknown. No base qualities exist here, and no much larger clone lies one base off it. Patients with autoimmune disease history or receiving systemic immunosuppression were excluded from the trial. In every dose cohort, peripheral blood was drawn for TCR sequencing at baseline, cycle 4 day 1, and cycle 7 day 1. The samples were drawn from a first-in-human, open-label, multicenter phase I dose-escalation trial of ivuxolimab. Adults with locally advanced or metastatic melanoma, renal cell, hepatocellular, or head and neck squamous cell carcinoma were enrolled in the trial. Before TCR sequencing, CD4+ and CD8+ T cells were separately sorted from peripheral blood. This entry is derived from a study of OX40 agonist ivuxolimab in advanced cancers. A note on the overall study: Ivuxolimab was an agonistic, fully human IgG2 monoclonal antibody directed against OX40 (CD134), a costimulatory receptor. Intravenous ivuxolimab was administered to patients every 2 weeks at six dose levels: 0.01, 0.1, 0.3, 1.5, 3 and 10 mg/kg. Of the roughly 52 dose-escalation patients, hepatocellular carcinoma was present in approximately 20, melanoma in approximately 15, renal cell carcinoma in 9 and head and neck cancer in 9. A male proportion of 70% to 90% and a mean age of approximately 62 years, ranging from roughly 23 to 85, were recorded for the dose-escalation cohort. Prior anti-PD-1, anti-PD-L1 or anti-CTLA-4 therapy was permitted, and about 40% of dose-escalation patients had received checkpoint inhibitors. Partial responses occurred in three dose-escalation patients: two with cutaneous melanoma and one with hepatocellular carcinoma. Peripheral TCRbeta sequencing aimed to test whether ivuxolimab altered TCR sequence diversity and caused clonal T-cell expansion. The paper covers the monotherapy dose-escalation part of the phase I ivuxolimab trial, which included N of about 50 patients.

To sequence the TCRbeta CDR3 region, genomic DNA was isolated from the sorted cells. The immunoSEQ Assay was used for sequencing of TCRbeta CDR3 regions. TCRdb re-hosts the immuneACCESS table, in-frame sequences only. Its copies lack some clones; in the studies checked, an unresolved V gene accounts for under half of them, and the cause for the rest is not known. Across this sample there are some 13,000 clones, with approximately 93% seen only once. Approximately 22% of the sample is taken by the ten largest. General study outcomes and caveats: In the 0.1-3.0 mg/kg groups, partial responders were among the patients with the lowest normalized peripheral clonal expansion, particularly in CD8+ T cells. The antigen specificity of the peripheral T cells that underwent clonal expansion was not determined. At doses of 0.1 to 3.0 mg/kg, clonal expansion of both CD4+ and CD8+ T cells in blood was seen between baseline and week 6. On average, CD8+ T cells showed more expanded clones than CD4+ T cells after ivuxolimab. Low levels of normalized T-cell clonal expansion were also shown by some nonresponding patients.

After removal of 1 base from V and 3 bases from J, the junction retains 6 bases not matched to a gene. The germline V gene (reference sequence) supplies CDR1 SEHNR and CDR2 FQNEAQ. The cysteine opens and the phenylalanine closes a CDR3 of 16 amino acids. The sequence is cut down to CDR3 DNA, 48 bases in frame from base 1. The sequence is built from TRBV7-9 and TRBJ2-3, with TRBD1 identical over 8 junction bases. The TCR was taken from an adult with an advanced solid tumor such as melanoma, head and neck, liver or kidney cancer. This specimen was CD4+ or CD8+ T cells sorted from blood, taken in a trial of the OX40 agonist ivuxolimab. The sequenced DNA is TGTGCCAGCAGCTTAGGCCGACAGGGGTGGACAGATACGCAGTATTTT. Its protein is CASSLGRQGWTDTQYF.